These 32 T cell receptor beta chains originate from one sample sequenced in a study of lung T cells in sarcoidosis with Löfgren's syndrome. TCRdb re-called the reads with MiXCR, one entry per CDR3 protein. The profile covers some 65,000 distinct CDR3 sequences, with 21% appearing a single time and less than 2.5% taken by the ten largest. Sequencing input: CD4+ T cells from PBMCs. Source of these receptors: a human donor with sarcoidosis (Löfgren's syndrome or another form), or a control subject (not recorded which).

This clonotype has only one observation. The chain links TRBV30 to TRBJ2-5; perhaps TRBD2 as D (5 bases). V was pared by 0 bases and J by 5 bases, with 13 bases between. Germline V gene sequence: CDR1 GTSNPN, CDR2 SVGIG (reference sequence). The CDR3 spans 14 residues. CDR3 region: CAWSVPSSGETQYF. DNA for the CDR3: TGTGCCTGGAGTGTACCTAGCAGTGGGGAGACCCAGTACTTC.

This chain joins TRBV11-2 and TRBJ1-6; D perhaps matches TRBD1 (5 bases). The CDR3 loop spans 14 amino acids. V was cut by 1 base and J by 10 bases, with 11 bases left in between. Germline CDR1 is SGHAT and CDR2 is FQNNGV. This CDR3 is CASSLGWQGSPLHF. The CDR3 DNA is TGTGCCAGCAGCTTAGGTTGGCAGGGATCACCCCTCCACTTT.

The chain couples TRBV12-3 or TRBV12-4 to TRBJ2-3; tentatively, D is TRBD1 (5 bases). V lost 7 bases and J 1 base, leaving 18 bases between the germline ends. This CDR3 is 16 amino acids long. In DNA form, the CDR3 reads TGTGCCAGCACCCTCGGTAGGGGTGGGGGCACAGATACGCAGTATTTT. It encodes CASTLGRGGGTDTQYF.

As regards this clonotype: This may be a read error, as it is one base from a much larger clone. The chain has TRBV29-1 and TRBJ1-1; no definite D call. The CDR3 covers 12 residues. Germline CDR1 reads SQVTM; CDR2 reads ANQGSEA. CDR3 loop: CSVRTGNTGAFF. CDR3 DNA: TGCAGCGTTAGGACCGGGAACACTGGAGCTTTCTTT. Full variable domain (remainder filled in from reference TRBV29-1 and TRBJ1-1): SAVISQKPSRDICQRGTSLTIQCQVDSQVTMMFWYRQQPGQSLTLIATANQGSEATYESGFVIDKFPISRPNLTFSTLTVSNMSPEDSSIYLCSVRTGNTGAFFGQGTRLTVV.

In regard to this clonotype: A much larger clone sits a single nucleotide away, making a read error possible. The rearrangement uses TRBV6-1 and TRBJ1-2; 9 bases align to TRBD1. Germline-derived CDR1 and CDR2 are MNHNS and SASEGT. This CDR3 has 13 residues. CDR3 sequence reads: CACRGGQGNGYTF. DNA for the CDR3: TGTGCCTGCAGAGGGGGACAGGGAAATGGCTACACCTTC.

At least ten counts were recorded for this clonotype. The CDR3 loop is CASSLEGTQYF. Here the CDR3 DNA reads TGTGCCAGCAGCTTAGAGGGCACGCAGTATTTT. This chain uses TRBV7-9 with TRBJ2-3, with no clear D. The V gene lost 1 base and the J gene lost 9 bases, with 5 bases spanning the gap. In germline, CDR1 is SEHNR, CDR2 FQNEAQ (reference sequence). The length of the CDR3 is 11 residues.

CDR3 nucleotides: TGTGCCATAAACCACGCGAACACCGGGGAGCTGTTTTTT. Its protein product is CAINHANTGELFF. The chain has TRBV5-4 and TRBJ2-2; no clear D gene. Germline CDR1 SGHNT, CDR2 YYREEE (reference sequence). Trimming shortened V by 9 bases and J by 0 bases, and 9 bases separated the two germline ends. The CDR3 sequence is 13 residues long.

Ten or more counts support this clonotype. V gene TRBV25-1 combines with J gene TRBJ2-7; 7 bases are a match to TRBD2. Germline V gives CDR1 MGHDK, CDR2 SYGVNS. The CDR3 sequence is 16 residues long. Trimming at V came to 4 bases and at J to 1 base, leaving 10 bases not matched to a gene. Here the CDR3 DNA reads TGTGCCAGCAGTGGTAACCTAGCGGCCCTATCCTACGAGCAGTACTTC. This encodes CASSGNLAALSYEQYF.

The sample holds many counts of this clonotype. CDR3 sequence reads: CASSPDRAEQFF. Here the CDR3 DNA reads TGTGCCAGCAGTCCCGACAGGGCCGAGCAGTTCTTC. The V call is TRBV28, the J call TRBJ2-1, with 7 bases fitting TRBD1. Germline CDR1 reads MDHEN; CDR2 reads SYDVKM. Trimming took 5 bases from V and 10 from J; bases not matched to a gene: 5. The CDR3 runs to 12 residues.

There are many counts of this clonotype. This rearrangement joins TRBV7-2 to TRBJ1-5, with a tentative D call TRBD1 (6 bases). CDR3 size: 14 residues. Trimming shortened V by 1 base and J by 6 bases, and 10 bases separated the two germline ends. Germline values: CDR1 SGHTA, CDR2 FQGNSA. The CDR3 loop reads CASSLDRDGQPQHF. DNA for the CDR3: TGTGCCAGCAGCTTAGACAGGGACGGTCAGCCCCAGCATTTT. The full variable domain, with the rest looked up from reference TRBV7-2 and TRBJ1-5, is GAGVSQSPSNKVTEKGKDVELRCDPISGHTALYWYRQSLGQGLEFLIYFQGNSAPDKSGLPSDRFSAERTGGSVSTLTIQRTQQEDSAVYLCASSLDRDGQPQHFGDGTRLSIL.

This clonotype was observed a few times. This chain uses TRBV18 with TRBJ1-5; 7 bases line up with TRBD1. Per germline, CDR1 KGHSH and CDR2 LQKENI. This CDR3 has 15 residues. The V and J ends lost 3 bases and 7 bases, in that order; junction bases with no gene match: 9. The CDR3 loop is CASSPSRGRGQPQHF. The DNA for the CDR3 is TGTGCCAGCTCACCTTCAAGGGGGCGCGGGCAGCCCCAGCATTTT.

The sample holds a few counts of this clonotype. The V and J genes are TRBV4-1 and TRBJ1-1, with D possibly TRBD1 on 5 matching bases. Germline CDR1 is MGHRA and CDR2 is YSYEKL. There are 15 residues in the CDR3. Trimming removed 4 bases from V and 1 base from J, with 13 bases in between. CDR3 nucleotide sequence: TGCGCCAGCAGCCGAAGAGGGGAAAAGAACACTGAAGCTTTCTTT. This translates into CASSRRGEKNTEAFF.

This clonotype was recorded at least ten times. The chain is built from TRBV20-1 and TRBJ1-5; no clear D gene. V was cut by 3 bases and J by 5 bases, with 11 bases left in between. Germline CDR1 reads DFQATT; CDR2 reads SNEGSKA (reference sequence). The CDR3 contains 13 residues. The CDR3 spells CSASFGNDQPQHF. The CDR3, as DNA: TGCAGTGCTAGTTTCGGCAACGATCAGCCCCAGCATTTT.

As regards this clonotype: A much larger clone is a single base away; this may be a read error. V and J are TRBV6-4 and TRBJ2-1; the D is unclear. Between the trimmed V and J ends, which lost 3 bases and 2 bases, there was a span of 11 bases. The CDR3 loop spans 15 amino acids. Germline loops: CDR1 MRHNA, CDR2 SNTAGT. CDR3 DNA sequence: TGTGCCAGCAGTGAGGTCTATCCCGCCTACAATGAGCAGTTCTTC. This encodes CASSEVYPAYNEQFF.

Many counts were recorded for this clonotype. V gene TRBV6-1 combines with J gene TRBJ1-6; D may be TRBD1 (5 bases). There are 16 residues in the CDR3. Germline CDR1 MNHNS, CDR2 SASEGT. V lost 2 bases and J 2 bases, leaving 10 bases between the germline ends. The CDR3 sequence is CASSEYLRAYNSPLHF. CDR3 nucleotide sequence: TGTGCCAGCAGTGAATATCTCAGGGCCTATAATTCACCCCTCCACTTT.

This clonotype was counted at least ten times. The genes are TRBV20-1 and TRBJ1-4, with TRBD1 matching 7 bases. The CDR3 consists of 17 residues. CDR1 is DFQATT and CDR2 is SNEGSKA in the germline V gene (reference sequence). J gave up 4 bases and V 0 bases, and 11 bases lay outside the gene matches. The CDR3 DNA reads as TGCAGTGCTAGAGATCCAGGCCAAGGACAGGTTAATGAAAAACTGTTTTTT. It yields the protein CSARDPGQGQVNEKLFF.

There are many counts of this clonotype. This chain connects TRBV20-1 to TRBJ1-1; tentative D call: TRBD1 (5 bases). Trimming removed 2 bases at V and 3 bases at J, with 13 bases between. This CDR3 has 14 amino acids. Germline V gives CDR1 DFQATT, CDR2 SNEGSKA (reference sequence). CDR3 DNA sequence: TGCAGTGCTAGAAAGGGGCAAGTTGACACTGAAGCTTTCTTT. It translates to CSARKGQVDTEAFF.

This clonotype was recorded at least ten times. The CDR3 region is CASSYTSSSYEQYF. Written as DNA, the CDR3 is TGTGCCAGCAGTTACACTTCGAGCTCCTACGAGCAGTACTTC. The gene calls are TRBV6-6 and TRBJ2-7; D gene unclear. Germline V gives CDR1 MNHNY, CDR2 SVGAGI (reference sequence). Trimming stripped 2 bases from V and 0 bases from J, with 8 bases between. This CDR3 has 14 amino acids.

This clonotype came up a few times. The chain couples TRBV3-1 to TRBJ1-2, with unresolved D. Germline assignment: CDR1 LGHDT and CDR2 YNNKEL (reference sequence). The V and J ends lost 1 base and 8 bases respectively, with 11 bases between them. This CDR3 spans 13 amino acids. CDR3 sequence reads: CASSQGGSWGYTF. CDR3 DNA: TGTGCCAGCAGCCAAGGTGGTTCGTGGGGCTACACCTTC.

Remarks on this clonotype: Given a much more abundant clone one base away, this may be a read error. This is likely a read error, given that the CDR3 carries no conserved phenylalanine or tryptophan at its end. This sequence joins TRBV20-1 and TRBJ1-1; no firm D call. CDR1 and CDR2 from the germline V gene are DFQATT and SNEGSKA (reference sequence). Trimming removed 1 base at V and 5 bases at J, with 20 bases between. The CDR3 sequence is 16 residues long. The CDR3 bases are TGCAGTGCTAGAGCGGTCAGTAGCCCCGTAGGGACTGAAGCTTTCTCT. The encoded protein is CSARAVSSPVGTEAFS.

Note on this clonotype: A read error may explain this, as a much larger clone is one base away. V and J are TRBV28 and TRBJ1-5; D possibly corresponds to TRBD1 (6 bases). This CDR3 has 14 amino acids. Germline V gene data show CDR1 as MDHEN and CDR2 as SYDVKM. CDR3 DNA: TGTTCCAGCAGTCTTACAGGGAACAATCAGCCCCAGCATTTT. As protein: CSSSLTGNNQPQHF.

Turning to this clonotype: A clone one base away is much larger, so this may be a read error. The CDR3 sequence: CASSETRRETQYF. CDR3 DNA sequence: TGTGCCAGCAGCGAAACTCGTAGAGAGACCCAGTACTTC. The rearrangement joins TRBV28 to TRBJ2-5; D is undetermined. This CDR3 has 13 residues. The V gene's germline CDR1 is MDHEN and CDR2 SYDVKM. The germline V and J ends were trimmed by 6 bases and 4 bases, with 12 bases remaining between them.

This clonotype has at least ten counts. CDR3 amino acids: CASSPRSGQEYTQYF. The CDR3 DNA sequence: TGTGCCAGCTCACCACGGTCTGGACAAGAGTATACGCAGTATTTT. The V call is TRBV18, the J call TRBJ2-3; TRBD1 might be the D (5 bases). The germline CDR1 and CDR2 sequences are KGHSH and LQKENI. Trimming pared 1 base from V and 7 bases from J, leaving 15 bases between. This CDR3 has 15 residues.

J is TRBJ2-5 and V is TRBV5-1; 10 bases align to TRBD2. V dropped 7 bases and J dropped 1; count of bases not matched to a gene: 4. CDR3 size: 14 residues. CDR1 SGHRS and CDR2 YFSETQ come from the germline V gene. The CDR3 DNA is TGCGCCAGCTCGCGGACTAGCGGCCAAGAGACCCAGTACTTC. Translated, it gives CASSRTSGQETQYF.

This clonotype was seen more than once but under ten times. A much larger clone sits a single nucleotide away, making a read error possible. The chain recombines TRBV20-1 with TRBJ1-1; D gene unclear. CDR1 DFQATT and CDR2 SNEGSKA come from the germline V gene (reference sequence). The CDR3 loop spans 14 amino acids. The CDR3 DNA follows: TGCAGTGCTAGAGACCGCCGGGAGAACATTGAAGCTTTCTTT. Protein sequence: CSARDRRENIEAFF.

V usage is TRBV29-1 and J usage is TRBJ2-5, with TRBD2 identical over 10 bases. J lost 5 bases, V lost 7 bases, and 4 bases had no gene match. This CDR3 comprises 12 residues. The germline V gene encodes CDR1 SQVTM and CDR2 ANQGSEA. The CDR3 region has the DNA TGCAGCGCCGGACTAGCGGATGAGACCCAGTACTTC. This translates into CSAGLADETQYF.

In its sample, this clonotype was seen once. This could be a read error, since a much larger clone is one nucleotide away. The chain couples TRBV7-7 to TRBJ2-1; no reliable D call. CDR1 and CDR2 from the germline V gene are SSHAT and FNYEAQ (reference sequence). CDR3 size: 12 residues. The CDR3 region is CASNSGTNEQFF. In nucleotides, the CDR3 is TGTGCTAGCAACTCTGGAACGAATGAGCAGTTCTTC.

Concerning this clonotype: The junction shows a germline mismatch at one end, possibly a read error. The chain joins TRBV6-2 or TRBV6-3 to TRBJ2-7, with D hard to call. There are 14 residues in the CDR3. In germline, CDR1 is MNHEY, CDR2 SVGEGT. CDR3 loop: CASSNPGQSYEQHF. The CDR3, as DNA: TGTGCCAGCAGTAATCCAGGCCAATCCTACGAGCAGCACTTC.

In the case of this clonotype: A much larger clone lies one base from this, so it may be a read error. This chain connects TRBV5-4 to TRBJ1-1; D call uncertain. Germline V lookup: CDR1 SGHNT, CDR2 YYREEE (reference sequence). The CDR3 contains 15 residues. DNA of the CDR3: TGTGCCAGCAGCTTAGGGCGGACTTCGAACACTAAAGCTTTCTTT. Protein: CASSLGRTSNTKAFF. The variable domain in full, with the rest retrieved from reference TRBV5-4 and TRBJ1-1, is ETGVTQSPTHLIKTRGQQVTLRCSSQSGHNTVSWYQQALGQGPQFIFQYYREEENGRGNFPPRFSGLQFPNYSSELNVNALELDDSALYLCASSLGRTSNTKAFFGQGTRLTVV.

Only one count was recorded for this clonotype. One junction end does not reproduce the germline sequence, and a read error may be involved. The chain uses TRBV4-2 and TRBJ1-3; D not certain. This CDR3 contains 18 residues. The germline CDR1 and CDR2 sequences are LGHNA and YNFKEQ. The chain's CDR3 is CASSQVRRDFGSGSTIYF. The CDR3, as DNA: TGTGCCAGCAGCCAAGTTCGAAGGGATTTTGGCTCTGGAAGCACCATATATTTT.

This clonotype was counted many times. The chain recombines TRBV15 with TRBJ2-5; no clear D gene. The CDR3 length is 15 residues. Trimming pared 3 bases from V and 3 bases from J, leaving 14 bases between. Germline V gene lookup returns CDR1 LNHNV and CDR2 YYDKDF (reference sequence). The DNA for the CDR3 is TGTGCCACCAGCAGGGTCCCCTACAGTGAAGAGACCCAGTACTTC. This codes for CATSRVPYSEETQYF. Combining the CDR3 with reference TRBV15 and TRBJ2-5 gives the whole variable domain DAMVIQNPRYQVTQFGKPVTLSCSQTLNHNVMYWYQQKSSQAPKLLFHYYDKDFNNEADTPDNFQSRRPNTSFCFLDIRSPGLGDTAMYLCATSRVPYSEETQYFGPGTRLLVL.

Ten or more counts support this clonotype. CDR3 bases: TGCAGTGCTAGACCCGGGACAGGGAGAGAGCAGTACTTC. Amino acids: CSARPGTGREQYF. The gene calls are TRBV20-1 and TRBJ2-7; TRBD1 aligns across 9 bases. This CDR3 has 13 residues. The junction had 6 bases not matched to a gene; V was cut back by 2 bases and J by 7 bases. Germline V CDR1 and CDR2: DFQATT, SNEGSKA (reference sequence).